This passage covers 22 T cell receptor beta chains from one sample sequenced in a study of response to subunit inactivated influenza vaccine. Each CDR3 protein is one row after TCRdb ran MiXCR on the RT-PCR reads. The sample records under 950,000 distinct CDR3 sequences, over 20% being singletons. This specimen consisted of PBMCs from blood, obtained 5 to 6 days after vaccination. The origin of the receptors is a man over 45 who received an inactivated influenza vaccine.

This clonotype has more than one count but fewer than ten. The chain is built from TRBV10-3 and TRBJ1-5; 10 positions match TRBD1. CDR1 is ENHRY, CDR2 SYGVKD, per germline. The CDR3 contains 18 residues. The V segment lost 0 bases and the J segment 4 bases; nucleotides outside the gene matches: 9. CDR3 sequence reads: CAISESLGRDRGNQPQHF. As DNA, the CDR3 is TGTGCCATCAGTGAGTCGTTAGGGCGGGACAGGGGAAATCAGCCCCAGCATTTT.

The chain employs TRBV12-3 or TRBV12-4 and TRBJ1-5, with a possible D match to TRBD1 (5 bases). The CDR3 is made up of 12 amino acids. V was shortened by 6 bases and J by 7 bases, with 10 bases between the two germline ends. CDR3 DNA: TGTGCCAGCAGGTTCGGGGCCCAGCCCCAGCATTTT. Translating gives CASRFGAQPQHF.

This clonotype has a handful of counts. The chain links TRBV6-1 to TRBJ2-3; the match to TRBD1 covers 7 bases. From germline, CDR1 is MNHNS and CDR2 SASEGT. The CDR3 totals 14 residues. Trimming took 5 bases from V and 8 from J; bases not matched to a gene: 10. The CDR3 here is CASSPTGPQATQYF. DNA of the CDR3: TGTGCCAGCAGTCCGACAGGGCCCCAGGCTACGCAGTATTTT.

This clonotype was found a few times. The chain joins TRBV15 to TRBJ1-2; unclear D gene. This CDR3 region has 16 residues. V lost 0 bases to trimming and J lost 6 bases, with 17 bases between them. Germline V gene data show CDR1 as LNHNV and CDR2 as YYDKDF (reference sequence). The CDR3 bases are TGTGCCACCAGCAGAGATCGCGTACAGCGGCTTCATGGCTACACCTTC. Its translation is CATSRDRVQRLHGYTF.

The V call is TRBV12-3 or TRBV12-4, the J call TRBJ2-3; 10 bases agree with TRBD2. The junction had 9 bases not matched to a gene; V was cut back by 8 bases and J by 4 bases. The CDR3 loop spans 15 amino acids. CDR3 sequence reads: CASRSSGSRADTQYF. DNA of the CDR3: TGTGCCAGCCGCTCTAGCGGGAGTCGCGCAGATACGCAGTATTTT.

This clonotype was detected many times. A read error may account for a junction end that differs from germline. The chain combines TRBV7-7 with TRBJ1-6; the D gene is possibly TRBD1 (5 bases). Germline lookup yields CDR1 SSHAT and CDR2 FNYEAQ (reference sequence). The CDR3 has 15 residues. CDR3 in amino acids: CASSLDDSTNSPLHF. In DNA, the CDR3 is TGTGCTAGCAGCTTAGACGACAGTACAAATTCACCCCTCCACTTT.

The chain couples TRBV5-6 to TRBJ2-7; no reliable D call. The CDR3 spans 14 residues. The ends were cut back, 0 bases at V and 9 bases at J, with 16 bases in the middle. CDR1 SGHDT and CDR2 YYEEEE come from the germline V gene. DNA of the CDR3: TGTGCCAGCAGCTTGGGGACCAACGGATTGGGGCAGTACTTC. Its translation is CASSLGTNGLGQYF.

This CDR3 reads CSSLGTGGETQYF. CDR3 bases: TGCAGCAGCCTCGGGACAGGGGGCGAGACCCAGTACTTC. V gene TRBV29-1 combines with J gene TRBJ2-5, with 12 bases identical to TRBD1. Germline V lookup: CDR1 SQVTM, CDR2 ANQGSEA. The CDR3 is made up of 13 amino acids. V gave up 8 bases and J gave up 5 bases; unmatched junction bases: 6. The full variable domain, with the rest looked up from reference TRBV29-1 and TRBJ2-5, is SAVISQKPSRDICQRGTSLTIQCQVDSQVTMMFWYRQQPGQSLTLIATANQGSEATYESGFVIDKFPISRPNLTFSTLTVSNMSPEDSSIYLCSSLGTGGETQYFGPGTRLLVL.

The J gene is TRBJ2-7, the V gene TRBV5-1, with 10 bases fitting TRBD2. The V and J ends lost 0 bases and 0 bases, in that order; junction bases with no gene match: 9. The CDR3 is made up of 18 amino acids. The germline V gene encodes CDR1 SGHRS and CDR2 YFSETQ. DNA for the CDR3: TGCGCCAGCAGCTTGGGGGGTGGACTAGCGGAGAGCTCCTACGAGCAGTACTTC. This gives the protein CASSLGGGLAESSYEQYF.

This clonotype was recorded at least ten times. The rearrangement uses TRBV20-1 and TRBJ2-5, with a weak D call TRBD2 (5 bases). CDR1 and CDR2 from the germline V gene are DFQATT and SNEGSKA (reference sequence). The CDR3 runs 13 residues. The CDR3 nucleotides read TGCACCGCTAGCCGGGCAGTCCAAGAGACCCAGTACTTC. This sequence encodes CTASRAVQETQYF.

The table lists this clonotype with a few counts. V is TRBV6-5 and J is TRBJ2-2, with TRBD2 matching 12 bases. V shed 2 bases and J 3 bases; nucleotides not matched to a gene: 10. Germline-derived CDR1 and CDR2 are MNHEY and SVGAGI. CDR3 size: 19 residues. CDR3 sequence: CASSYPKTSGGAYTGELFF. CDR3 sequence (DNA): TGTGCCAGCAGTTACCCGAAGACTAGCGGGGGCGCATACACCGGGGAGCTGTTTTTT.

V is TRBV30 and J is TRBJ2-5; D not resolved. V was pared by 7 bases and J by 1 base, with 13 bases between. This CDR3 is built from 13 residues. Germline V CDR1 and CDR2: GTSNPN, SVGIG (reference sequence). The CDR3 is CASLRLGQETQYF. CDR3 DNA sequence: TGTGCCTCACTCAGATTAGGCCAAGAGACCCAGTACTTC.

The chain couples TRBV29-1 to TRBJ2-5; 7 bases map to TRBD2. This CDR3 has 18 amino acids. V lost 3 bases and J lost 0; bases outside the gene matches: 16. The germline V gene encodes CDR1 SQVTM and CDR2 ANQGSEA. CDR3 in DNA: TGCAGCGTTGATTTTTCGACGGCTAGCGGAATGTACCAAGAGACCCAGTACTTC. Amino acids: CSVDFSTASGMYQETQYF. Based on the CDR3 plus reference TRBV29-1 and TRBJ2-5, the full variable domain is SAVISQKPSRDICQRGTSLTIQCQVDSQVTMMFWYRQQPGQSLTLIATANQGSEATYESGFVIDKFPISRPNLTFSTLTVSNMSPEDSSIYLCSVDFSTASGMYQETQYFGPGTRLLVL.

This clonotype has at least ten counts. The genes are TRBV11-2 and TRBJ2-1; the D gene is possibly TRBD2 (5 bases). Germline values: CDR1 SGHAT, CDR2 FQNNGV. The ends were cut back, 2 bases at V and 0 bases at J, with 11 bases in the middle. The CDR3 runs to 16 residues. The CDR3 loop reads CASSLRLASSYNEQFF. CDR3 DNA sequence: TGTGCCAGCAGCTTACGGCTAGCCAGCTCCTACAATGAGCAGTTCTTC.

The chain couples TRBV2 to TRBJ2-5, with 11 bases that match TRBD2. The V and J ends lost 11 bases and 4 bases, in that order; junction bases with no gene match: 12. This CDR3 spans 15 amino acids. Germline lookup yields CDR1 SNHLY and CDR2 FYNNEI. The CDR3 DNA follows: TGTGCCGGCGTAGCGGGAGGGATCAACCGAGAGACCCAGTACTTC. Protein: CAGVAGGINRETQYF.

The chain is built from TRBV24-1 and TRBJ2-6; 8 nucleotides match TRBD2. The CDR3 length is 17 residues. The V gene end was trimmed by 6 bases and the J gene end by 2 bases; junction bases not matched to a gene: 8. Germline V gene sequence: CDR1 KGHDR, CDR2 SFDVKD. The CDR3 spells CATSPSAGGPGANVLTF. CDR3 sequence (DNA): TGTGCCACCAGTCCCTCGGCGGGGGGCCCTGGGGCCAACGTCCTGACTTTC.

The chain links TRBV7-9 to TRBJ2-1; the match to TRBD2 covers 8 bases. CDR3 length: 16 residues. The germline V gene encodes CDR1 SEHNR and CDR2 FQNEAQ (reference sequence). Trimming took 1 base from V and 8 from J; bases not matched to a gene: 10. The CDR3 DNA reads TGTGCCAGCAGCTTAGGACTAGCGACCCTACATGATGAGCAGTTCTTC. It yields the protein CASSLGLATLHDEQFF.

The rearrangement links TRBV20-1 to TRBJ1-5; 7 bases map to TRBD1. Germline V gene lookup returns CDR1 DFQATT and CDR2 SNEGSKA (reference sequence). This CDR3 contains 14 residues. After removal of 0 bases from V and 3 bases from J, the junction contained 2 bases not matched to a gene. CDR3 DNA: TGCAGTGCTAGAGACGGACAGGTCAATCAGCCCCAGCATTTT. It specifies CSARDGQVNQPQHF.

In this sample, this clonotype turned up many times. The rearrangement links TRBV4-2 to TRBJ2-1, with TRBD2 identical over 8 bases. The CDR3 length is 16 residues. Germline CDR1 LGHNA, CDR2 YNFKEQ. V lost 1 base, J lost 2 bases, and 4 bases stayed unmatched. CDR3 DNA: TGTGCCAGCAGCCAAGGCGCGGGGGGAACCTACAATGAGCAGTTCTTC. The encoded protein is CASSQGAGGTYNEQFF.

CDR3 sequence reads: CASSSSGGNYEQYF. For the CDR3, the DNA is TGTGCCAGCAGTTCCTCGGGGGGGAACTACGAGCAGTACTTC. This chain links TRBV12-3 or TRBV12-4 with TRBJ2-7; 8 nucleotides line up with TRBD2. V shed 4 bases, J shed 3 bases, and the junction held 5 bases outside the gene matches. The CDR3 has 14 amino acids.

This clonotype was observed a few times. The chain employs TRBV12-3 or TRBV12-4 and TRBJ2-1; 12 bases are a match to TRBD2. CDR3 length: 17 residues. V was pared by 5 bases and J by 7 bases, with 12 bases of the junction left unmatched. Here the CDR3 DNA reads TGTGCCAGCAGTACATACTTCCTAGCGGGGGGGCAAAATGAGCAGTTCTTC. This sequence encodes CASSTYFLAGGQNEQFF.

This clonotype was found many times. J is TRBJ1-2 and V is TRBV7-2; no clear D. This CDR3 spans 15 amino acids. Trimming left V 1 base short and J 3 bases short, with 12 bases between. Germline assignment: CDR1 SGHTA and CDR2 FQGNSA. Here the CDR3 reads CASSLEYIKDYGYTF. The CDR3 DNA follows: TGTGCCAGCAGCTTAGAGTATATAAAGGACTATGGCTACACCTTC.